These 18 T cell receptor beta chains came from one sample sequenced in a study of blood T cells in healthy people across ages. Then a second PCR, running about 6 to 12 cycles, was carried out with a sample-barcoded 5' primer and a J-beta primer mix. From the 5' RACE reads, TCRdb called clonotypes with MiXCR, one entry per CDR3 protein. The sample has about 1.4 million distinct CDR3 sequences, approximately 63% seen once; the top ten hold over 5.5%. Sequences were obtained from blood. The receptors stem from a man in his late teens or twenties in good health.

V and J are TRBV11-2 and TRBJ2-1; 7 positions agree with TRBD2. Germline V gene lookup returns CDR1 SGHAT and CDR2 FQNNGV. This CDR3 has 11 residues. With 5 bases clipped from V and 8 bases from J, the junction kept 0 bases outside the gene matches. CDR3 DNA sequence: TGTGCCAGCAGCGGGAGGGATGAGCAGTTCTTC. Translation gives CASSGRDEQFF.

This clonotype was seen a few times. CDR3: CASVEADGTYGYTF. The CDR3 DNA sequence: TGTGCTAGTGTCGAAGCGGACGGAACCTATGGCTACACCTTC. The chain recombines TRBV12-5 with TRBJ1-2, with no clear D. The CDR3 has 14 amino acids. CDR1 and CDR2 (germline): LGHNT, FRNRAP. V lost 7 bases to trimming and J lost 4 bases, with 16 bases between them.

The rearrangement joins TRBV15 to TRBJ2-7, with 10 bases matching TRBD2. The CDR3 length is 18 residues. Germline V CDR1 and CDR2: LNHNV, YYDKDF (reference sequence). V was pared by 0 bases and J by 0 bases, with 8 bases of the junction left unmatched. CDR3 nucleotide sequence: TGTGCCACCAGCAGAGATCGGCTAGCGGGGGTTGACTCCTACGAGCAGTACTTC. This translates into CATSRDRLAGVDSYEQYF.

The table lists this clonotype with a count of one. V is TRBV9 and J is TRBJ2-5, with D possibly TRBD1 on 6 matching bases. V shed 3 bases and J shed 5 bases, with 14 bases lying between them. From germline, CDR1 is SGDLS and CDR2 YYNGEE. This CDR3 spans 14 amino acids. The CDR3: CASSAAGQSETQYF. The DNA for the CDR3 is TGTGCCAGCAGCGCCGCTGGACAGTCGGAGACCCAGTACTTC.

This clonotype was counted only a few times. This rearrangement joins TRBV4-1 to TRBJ1-5; D gene ambiguous. This CDR3 has 15 residues. With 1 base removed from V and 1 base from J, the gap between germline ends came to 8 bases. Germline V gene sequence: CDR1 MGHRA, CDR2 YSYEKL. The CDR3 coding sequence is TGCGCCAGCAGCCAAGGGGCGGGGAGCAATCAGCCCCAGCATTTT. Protein: CASSQGAGSNQPQHF.

As to this clonotype: Relative to the germline gene, one junction end is altered; a read error may explain this. The chain employs TRBV2 and TRBJ2-1; TRBD2 might be the D (6 bases). CDR1 and CDR2 (germline): SNHLY, FYNNEI. This CDR3 is built from 15 residues. CDR3 bases: TGTGCCTGCAGAAGCGGGCCCCAGGGTAGGAATGAGCAGTTCTTC. Protein sequence: CACRSGPQGRNEQFF.

Here the CDR3 reads CSVARVPSYEQYF. In DNA, the CDR3 is TGCAGCGTTGCGAGGGTGCCCTCCTACGAGCAGTACTTC. The chain is built from TRBV29-1 and TRBJ2-7; tentatively, D is TRBD2 (5 bases). The CDR3 sequence is 13 residues long. Germline-derived CDR1 and CDR2 are SQVTM and ANQGSEA. V lost 4 bases, J lost 0 bases, and 10 bases lay in between.

The chain combines TRBV4-1 with TRBJ2-7; 12 positions match TRBD2. The CDR3 is 19 residues long. Germline CDR1 MGHRA, CDR2 YSYEKL. V was clipped by 3 bases and J by 7 bases; unmatched bases: 19. CDR3 DNA: TGCGCCAGCAGCCATCCGACTAGCGGGAGCCTTAGCTCCTACAATGAGCAGTACTTC. This sequence encodes CASSHPTSGSLSSYNEQYF.

The table lists this clonotype with a count of one. The V call is TRBV5-5, the J call TRBJ2-7, with 11 bases fitting TRBD1. The CDR3 is 15 residues long. Unmatched junction bases numbered 10, after V lost 5 bases and J lost 6 bases. The germline gives CDR1 SGHKS, CDR2 YYEKEE (reference sequence). CDR3: CASRSPGQGVGEQYF. CDR3 in DNA: TGTGCCAGCAGATCGCCGGGACAGGGGGTTGGCGAGCAGTACTTC. Full variable domain (missing parts from reference TRBV5-5 and TRBJ2-7): DAGVTQSPTHLIKTRGQQVTLRCSPISGHKSVSWYQQVLGQGPQFIFQYYEKEERGRGNFPDRFSARQFPNYSSELNVNALLLGDSALYLCASRSPGQGVGEQYFGPGTRLTVT.

The rearrangement joins TRBV24-1 to TRBJ2-3; TRBD2 agrees at 12 bases. V was pared by 3 bases and J by 1 base, with 1 base of the junction left unmatched. Germline-derived CDR1 and CDR2 are KGHDR and SFDVKD. This CDR3 spans 16 amino acids. The CDR3 DNA follows: TGTGCCACCAGTGATCCTAGCGGGGGGGGCACAGATACGCAGTATTTT. Translated: CATSDPSGGGTDTQYF.

J is TRBJ2-5 and V is TRBV4-3; tentatively, D is TRBD2 (6 bases). The DNA end lines up better with TRBJ2-7; the J call may be wrong. The germline V gene encodes CDR1 LGHNA and CDR2 YSLEER. The CDR3 sequence is 15 residues long. In nucleotides, the CDR3 is TGCGCCAGCAGCCAAGACGCGACTAGAAGCTACGAGCAGTACTTC. Translating it yields CASSQDATRSYEQYF.

This chain joins TRBV10-2 and TRBJ1-2; 8 nucleotides agree with TRBD1. Trimming removed 7 bases from V and 3 bases from J; junction bases left unmatched: 7. This CDR3 is 14 amino acids long. Germline-derived CDR1 and CDR2 are WSHSY and SAAADI. CDR3 amino acids: CASNKDRVDYGYTF. CDR3 bases: TGCGCCAGCAATAAGGACAGGGTTGACTATGGCTACACCTTC.

This clonotype was observed a few times. The chain uses TRBV4-1 and TRBJ2-1; D is unclear. The V gene's germline CDR1 is MGHRA and CDR2 YSYEKL. V gave up 0 bases and J gave up 9 bases, with 18 bases separating them. The CDR3 length is 16 residues. The CDR3 is CASSQDRGRGHFEQFF. DNA of the CDR3: TGCGCCAGCAGCCAAGATCGAGGTCGCGGCCATTTTGAGCAGTTCTTC.

The V and J genes are TRBV7-9 and TRBJ2-3; 7 positions agree with TRBD1. The CDR3 sequence is 14 residues long. CDR1 is SEHNR and CDR2 is FQNEAQ in the germline V gene (reference sequence). The V and J ends lost 4 bases and 3 bases, in that order; junction bases with no gene match: 4. CDR3 nucleotide sequence: TGTGCCAGCAGCTCGACGACAGGGACAGATACGCAGTATTTT. Amino acids: CASSSTTGTDTQYF.

This clonotype was picked up a small number of times. V usage is TRBV7-2 and J usage is TRBJ2-4, with 8 bases that match TRBD1. The CDR3 contains 19 residues. The trim removed 4 bases at V and 6 bases at J, leaving 20 bases unmatched. Germline assignment: CDR1 SGHTA and CDR2 FQGNSA. This CDR3 reads CASSSSPPGQGAFLNIQYF. CDR3 in DNA: TGTGCCAGCAGCTCATCCCCTCCTGGACAGGGAGCGTTCTTAAACATTCAGTACTTC.

This clonotype has more than one count but fewer than ten. The chain couples TRBV6-5 to TRBJ2-5, with 10 nucleotides matching TRBD1. With 2 bases clipped from V and 5 bases from J, the junction kept 5 bases outside the gene matches. The CDR3 loop spans 15 amino acids. The V gene's germline CDR1 is MNHEY and CDR2 SVGAGI. The CDR3 region has the DNA TGTGCCAGCAGTTACCGCGACAGGGGGCGGGAGACCCAGTACTTC. Translation gives CASSYRDRGRETQYF.

The chain employs TRBV12-3 or TRBV12-4 and TRBJ2-7; D perhaps matches TRBD1 (6 bases). V was pared by 3 bases and J by 0 bases, with 15 bases between. The CDR3 is made up of 16 amino acids. For the CDR3, the DNA is TGTGCCAGCAGTTTTGTCGGAGACAGGAGCTCCTACGAGCAGTACTTC. Translated, it gives CASSFVGDRSSYEQYF.

The chain joins TRBV27 to TRBJ2-3, with TRBD2 matching 16 bases. J gave up 3 bases and V 6 bases, and 6 bases lay outside the gene matches. The CDR3 sequence is 17 residues long. CDR1 is MNHEY and CDR2 is SMNVEV in the germline V gene (reference sequence). The DNA for the CDR3 is TGTGCCAGCAGCCTGGGACTAGCGGGAGGGTGGACAGATACGCAGTATTTT. Translation gives CASSLGLAGGWTDTQYF.